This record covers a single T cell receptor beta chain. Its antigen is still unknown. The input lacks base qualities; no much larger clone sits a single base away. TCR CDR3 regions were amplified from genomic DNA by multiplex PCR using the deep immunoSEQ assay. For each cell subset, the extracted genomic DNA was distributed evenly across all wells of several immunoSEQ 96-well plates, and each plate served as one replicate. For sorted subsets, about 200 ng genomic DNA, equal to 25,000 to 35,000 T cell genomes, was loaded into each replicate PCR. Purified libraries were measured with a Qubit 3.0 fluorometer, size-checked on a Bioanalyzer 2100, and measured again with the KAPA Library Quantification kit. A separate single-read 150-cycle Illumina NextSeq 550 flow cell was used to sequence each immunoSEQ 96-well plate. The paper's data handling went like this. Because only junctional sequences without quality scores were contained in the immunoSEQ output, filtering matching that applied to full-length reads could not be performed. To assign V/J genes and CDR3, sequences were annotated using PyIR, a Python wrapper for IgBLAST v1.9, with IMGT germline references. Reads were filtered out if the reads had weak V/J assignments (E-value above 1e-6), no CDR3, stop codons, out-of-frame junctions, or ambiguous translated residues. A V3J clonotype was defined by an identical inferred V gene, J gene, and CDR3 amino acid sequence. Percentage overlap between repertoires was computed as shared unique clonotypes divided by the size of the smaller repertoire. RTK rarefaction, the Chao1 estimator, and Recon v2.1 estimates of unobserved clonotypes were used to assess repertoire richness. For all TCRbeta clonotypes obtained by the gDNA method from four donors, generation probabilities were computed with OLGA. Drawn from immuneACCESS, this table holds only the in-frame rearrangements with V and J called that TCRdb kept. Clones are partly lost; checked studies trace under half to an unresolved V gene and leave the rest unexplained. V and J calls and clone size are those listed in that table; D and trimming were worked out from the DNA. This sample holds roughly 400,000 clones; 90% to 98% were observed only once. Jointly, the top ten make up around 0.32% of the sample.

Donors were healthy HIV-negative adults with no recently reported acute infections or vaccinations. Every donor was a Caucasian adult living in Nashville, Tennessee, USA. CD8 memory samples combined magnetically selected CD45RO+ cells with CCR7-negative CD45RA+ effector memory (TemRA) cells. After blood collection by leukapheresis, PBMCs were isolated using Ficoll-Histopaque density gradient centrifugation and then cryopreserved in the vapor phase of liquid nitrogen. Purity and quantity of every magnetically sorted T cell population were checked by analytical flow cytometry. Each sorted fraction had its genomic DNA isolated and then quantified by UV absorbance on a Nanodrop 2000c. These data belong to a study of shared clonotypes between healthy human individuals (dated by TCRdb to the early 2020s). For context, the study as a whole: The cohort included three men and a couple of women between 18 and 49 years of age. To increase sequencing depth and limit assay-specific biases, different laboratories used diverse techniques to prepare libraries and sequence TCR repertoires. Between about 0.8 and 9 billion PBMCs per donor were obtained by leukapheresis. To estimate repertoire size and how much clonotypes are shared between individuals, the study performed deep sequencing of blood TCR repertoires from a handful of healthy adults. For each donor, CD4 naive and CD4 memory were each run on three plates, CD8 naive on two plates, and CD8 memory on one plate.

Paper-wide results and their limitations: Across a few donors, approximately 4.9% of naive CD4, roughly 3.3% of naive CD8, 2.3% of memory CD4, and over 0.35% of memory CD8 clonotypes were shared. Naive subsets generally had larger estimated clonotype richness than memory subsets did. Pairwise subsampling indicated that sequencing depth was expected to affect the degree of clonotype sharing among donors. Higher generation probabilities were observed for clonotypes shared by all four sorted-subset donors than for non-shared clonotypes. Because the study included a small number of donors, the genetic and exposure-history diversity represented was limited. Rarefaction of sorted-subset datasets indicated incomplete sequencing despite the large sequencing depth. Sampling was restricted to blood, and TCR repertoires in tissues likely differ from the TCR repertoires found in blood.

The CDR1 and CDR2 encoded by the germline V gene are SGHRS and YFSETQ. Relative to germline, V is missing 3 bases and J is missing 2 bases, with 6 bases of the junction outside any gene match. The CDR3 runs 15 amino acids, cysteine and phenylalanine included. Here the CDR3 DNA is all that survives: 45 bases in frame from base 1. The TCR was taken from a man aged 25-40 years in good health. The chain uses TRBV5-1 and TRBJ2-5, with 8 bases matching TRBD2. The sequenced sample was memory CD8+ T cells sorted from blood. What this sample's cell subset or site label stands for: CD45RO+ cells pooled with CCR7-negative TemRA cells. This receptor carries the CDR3 CASSSSGRGQETQYF. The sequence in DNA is TGCGCCAGCAGCTCCAGCGGGAGAGGGCAAGAGACCCAGTACTTC.